This entry lists 29 T cell receptor beta chains sequenced from one sample in a study of blood T cell repertoires in COVID-19. Generated by immunoSEQ multiplex PCR, the TCRdb table keeps only in-frame clones and is missing some. This sample carries some 200,000 clones, about four fifths of them seen once, and the ten largest clones take approximately 1.3%. The source material was PBMCs or T cells enriched from blood (not recorded which). These receptors were obtained from a woman in her thirties or forties with acute COVID-19.

Notes on this clone: This clone may be a read error of a much larger clone one base away. V is TRBV27 and J is TRBJ2-2; no definite D call. CDR1 and CDR2 (germline): MNHEY, SMNVEV (reference sequence). CDR3 size: 13 residues. V was trimmed by 0 bases and J by 4 bases, leaving 3 bases between them. Written as DNA, the CDR3 is TGTGCCAGCAGTTTATCCCTCACCGGGGAGCTGTTTTTT. Protein: CASSLSLTGELFF.

This clone was counted only a few times. The J gene is TRBJ2-1, the V gene TRBV15; the D gene is possibly TRBD2 (6 bases). Between the trimmed V and J ends, which lost 0 bases and 2 bases, there was a span of 8 bases. Germline V gene lookup returns CDR1 LNHNV and CDR2 YYDKDF (reference sequence). The length of the CDR3 is 15 residues. The CDR3 region is CATSREGGPYNEQFF. CDR3 DNA sequence: TGTGCCACCAGCAGAGAGGGAGGACCCTACAATGAGCAGTTCTTC.

V is TRBV18 and J is TRBJ2-7; possibly TRBD2 for D (6 bases). The V gene's germline CDR1 is KGHSH and CDR2 LQKENI. The CDR3 runs to 14 residues. V shed 3 bases and J shed 3 bases, with 12 bases lying between them. In DNA, the CDR3 is TGTGCCAGCTCACCGGACTACCATCACTACGAGCAGTACTTC. Translating gives CASSPDYHHYEQYF.

The J gene is TRBJ2-7, the V gene TRBV28; 10 positions agree with TRBD1. CDR1 is MDHEN and CDR2 is SYDVKM in the germline V gene. V shed 8 bases and J 3 bases; nucleotides not matched to a gene: 4. This CDR3 region has 13 residues. The CDR3 bases are TGTGCCAGCGCCGGGACAGGGGTCTACGAGCAGTACTTC. This codes for CASAGTGVYEQYF.

Note on this clone: Other DNA sequences of this sample code for an identical CDR3. This chain joins TRBV3-1 (or the pseudogene TRBV3-2) and TRBJ1-1; D might be TRBD1 (5 bases). CDR3 length: 11 amino acids. Trimming took 6 bases from V and 4 from J, leaving 6 bases between them. CDR1 LGHDT and CDR2 YNNKEL come from the germline V gene (reference sequence). CDR3 nucleotides: TGTGCCAGCAGGGGGGGCACTGAAGCTTTCTTT. This encodes CASRGGTEAFF.

The chain has TRBV5-8 and TRBJ1-1, with no clear D. CDR1 is SGHTS, CDR2 YDEGEE, per germline. This CDR3 is built from 12 residues. The V end was cut by 4 bases, the J end by 4 bases, with 8 bases between. The CDR3 nucleotides are TGTGCCAGCAGCCGGCGGAGCACTGAAGCTTTCTTT. Translated, it gives CASSRRSTEAFF. Together with reference TRBV5-8 and TRBJ1-1, the CDR3 gives the full variable domain: EAGVTQSPTHLIKTRGQQATLRCSPISGHTSVYWYQQALGLGLQFLLWYDEGEERNRGNFPPRFSGRQFPNYSSELNVNALELEDSALYLCASSRRSTEAFFGQGTRLTVV.

The rearrangement uses TRBV9 and TRBJ2-1, with TRBD2 matching 7 bases. This CDR3 spans 16 amino acids. In germline, CDR1 is SGDLS, CDR2 YYNGEE. The junction had 9 bases not matched to a gene; V was cut back by 0 bases and J by 6 bases. The CDR3 sequence is CASSVAALALVNEQFF. CDR3 bases: TGTGCCAGCAGCGTAGCTGCACTAGCGCTAGTCAATGAGCAGTTCTTC. Complete variable domain (other parts from reference TRBV9 and TRBJ2-1): DSGVTQTPKHLITATGQRVTLRCSPRSGDLSVYWYQQSLDQGLQFLIQYYNGEERAKGNILERFSAQQFPDLHSELNLSSLELGDSALYFCASSVAALALVNEQFFGPGTRLTVL.

This chain's CDR3 is CSVGGDRVIDYNEQFF. CDR3 coding DNA: TGCAGCGTGGGGGGGGACAGGGTGATCGACTACAATGAGCAGTTCTTC. The chain joins TRBV29-1 to TRBJ2-1; 9 bases match TRBD1. This CDR3 spans 16 amino acids. V lost 6 bases and J lost 3; bases outside the gene matches: 12. Germline assignment: CDR1 SQVTM and CDR2 ANQGSEA.

The V call is TRBV12-3 or TRBV12-4, the J call TRBJ2-7; D uncertain. This CDR3 comprises 11 residues. V lost 2 bases and J 7 bases, leaving 6 bases between the germline ends. The CDR3 DNA sequence: TGTGCCAGCAGTTTATGGCCGGAGCAGTACTTC. Translating it yields CASSLWPEQYF.

The sample holds one count of this clone. The chain uses TRBV7-2 and TRBJ2-1; TRBD1 matches 11 bases. The ends lost 8 bases at V and 6 bases at J; junction bases unmatched: 6. The CDR3 spans 14 residues. The germline gives CDR1 SGHTA, CDR2 FQGNSA. The CDR3 DNA follows: TGTGCCAGCGTCTCCGGGACAGGGGGCAATGAGCAGTTCTTC. This codes for CASVSGTGGNEQFF.

This chain connects TRBV9 to TRBJ1-1; 8 bases line up with TRBD1. This CDR3 contains 13 residues. Losses at the gene ends were 4 bases for V and 5 bases for J; bases not matched to a gene: 4. Germline V gene data show CDR1 as SGDLS and CDR2 as YYNGEE. DNA of the CDR3: TGTGCCAGCAGCCCGTGGACAGGGACTGAAGCTTTCTTT. It is translated as CASSPWTGTEAFF.

This chain uses TRBV6-5 with TRBJ1-5; a weak D match, TRBD1 (5 bases). V dropped 7 bases and J dropped 3 bases, with 7 bases sitting between them. This CDR3 region has 12 residues. CDR1 and CDR2 from the germline V gene are MNHEY and SVGAGI. The CDR3 nucleotides are TGTGCCAGCAACAGGCCCAATCAGCCCCAGCATTTT. The encoded protein is CASNRPNQPQHF.

The chain recombines TRBV19 with TRBJ2-1; 8 bases are a match to TRBD2. The CDR3 is made up of 15 amino acids. The ends lost 5 bases at V and 4 bases at J; junction bases unmatched: 7. CDR1 and CDR2 (germline): LNHDA, SQIVND (reference sequence). Here the CDR3 reads CASSPGLGSYNEQFF. The CDR3 DNA is TGTGCCAGTAGTCCGGGACTAGGAAGTTACAATGAGCAGTTCTTC.

The chain employs TRBV29-1 and TRBJ1-5, with D possibly matching TRBD1 (5 bases). Trimming left V 6 bases short and J 3 bases short, with 12 bases between. Germline V gene lookup returns CDR1 SQVTM and CDR2 ANQGSEA. The CDR3 totals 13 residues. In DNA, the CDR3 is TGCAGCGTGGGGCGGGACCCCAATCAGCCCCAGCATTTT. Translating it yields CSVGRDPNQPQHF.

The chain couples TRBV4-1 to TRBJ2-1; 8 positions agree with TRBD2. V trimming: 0 bases; J trimming: 7 bases; junction bases outside the gene matches: 11. There are 17 residues in the CDR3. Germline V CDR1 and CDR2: MGHRA, YSYEKL. Here the CDR3 DNA reads TGCGCCAGCAGCCAAGATTCCGGGAGGGCCGGGTGGAATGAGCAGTTCTTC. This translates into CASSQDSGRAGWNEQFF.

This chain uses TRBV12-3 or TRBV12-4 with TRBJ2-7; 8 bases are a match to TRBD1. The V gene end was trimmed by 11 bases and the J gene end by 1 base; junction bases not matched to a gene: 7. There are 13 residues in the CDR3. The CDR3 DNA reads as TGTGCCCGTTGGCAGGGGGCATCCTACGAGCAGTACTTC. Protein product: CARWQGASYEQYF.

The chain is built from TRBV2 and TRBJ2-7; 12 nucleotides align to TRBD1. The CDR3 extends over 13 amino acids. Unmatched junction bases numbered 5, after V lost 8 bases and J lost 6 bases. In germline, CDR1 is SNHLY, CDR2 FYNNEI. CDR3 nucleotides: TGTGCCAGCGGGGGACAGGGGGCTAGCGAGCAGTACTTC. Translating it yields CASGGQGASEQYF.

The chain joins TRBV25-1 to TRBJ2-2; D is possibly TRBD2 (7 bases). The CDR3 loop spans 15 amino acids. Trimming cost V 4 bases and J 6 bases, with 15 bases left between them. The germline CDR1 and CDR2 sequences are MGHDK and SYGVNS. In DNA form, the CDR3 reads TGTGCCAGCAGTGGGGAGGGGGAAGAGGCCGGGGAGCTGTTTTTT. Protein product: CASSGEGEEAGELFF.

CDR3 residues: CASTESGAWETQYF. CDR3 bases: TGTGCCAGCACCGAATCTGGGGCTTGGGAGACCCAGTACTTC. The rearrangement uses TRBV2 and TRBJ2-5; tentative D call: TRBD1 (5 bases). CDR3 length equals 14 residues. The V end lost 7 bases, the J end lost 5 bases, and 17 bases lay between the germline ends. CDR1 is SNHLY and CDR2 is FYNNEI in the germline V gene.

The rearrangement uses TRBV7-9 and TRBJ1-5; the D gene is possibly TRBD1 (5 bases). V was clipped by 3 bases and J by 7 bases, with 16 bases between them. The germline V gene encodes CDR1 SEHNR and CDR2 FQNEAQ (reference sequence). CDR3 size: 15 residues. The CDR3 reads CASSLAGGSEQPQHF. In DNA form, the CDR3 reads TGTGCCAGCAGCTTGGCGGGGGGATCGGAACAGCCCCAGCATTTT.

The gene calls are TRBV9 and TRBJ2-3; maybe TRBD2 (6 bases). CDR1 is SGDLS and CDR2 is YYNGEE in the germline V gene. This CDR3 comprises 14 residues. V was trimmed by 1 base and J by 3 bases, leaving 9 bases between them. Here the CDR3 reads CASSVRDSTDTQYF. CDR3 nucleotide sequence: TGTGCCAGCAGCGTAAGGGACTCTACAGATACGCAGTATTTT. Variable domain in full (rest from reference TRBV9 and TRBJ2-3): DSGVTQTPKHLITATGQRVTLRCSPRSGDLSVYWYQQSLDQGLQFLIQYYNGEERAKGNILERFSAQQFPDLHSELNLSSLELGDSALYFCASSVRDSTDTQYFGPGTRLTVL.

The rearrangement uses TRBV9 and TRBJ2-5; 9 nucleotides align to TRBD1. J gave up 4 bases and V 4 bases, and 5 bases lay outside the gene matches. This CDR3 comprises 14 residues. Germline V gives CDR1 SGDLS, CDR2 YYNGEE. For the CDR3, the DNA is TGTGCCAGCAGCCTTCACAGGGGGCGAGAGACCCAGTACTTC. It codes for CASSLHRGRETQYF. Supplemented by reference TRBV9 and TRBJ2-5, the full variable domain reads DSGVTQTPKHLITATGQRVTLRCSPRSGDLSVYWYQQSLDQGLQFLIQYYNGEERAKGNILERFSAQQFPDLHSELNLSSLELGDSALYFCASSLHRGRETQYFGPGTRLLVL.

This chain uses TRBV7-3 with TRBJ2-5, with TRBD1 as a possible D gene (6 bases). The V and J ends lost 2 bases and 3 bases respectively, with 13 bases between them. The V gene's germline CDR1 is SGHTA and CDR2 FQGTGA. This CDR3 has 15 amino acids. CDR3 region: CASSLQGTNKETQYF. CDR3 bases: TGTGCCAGCAGCTTACAAGGGACAAATAAAGAGACCCAGTACTTC.

The chain uses TRBV11-2 and TRBJ1-4; no reliable D call. Trimming stripped 5 bases from V and 8 bases from J, with 21 bases between. Germline CDR1 reads SGHAT; CDR2 reads FQNNGV. The CDR3 contains 16 residues. Here the CDR3 DNA reads TGTGCCAGCAGCCCGGCCGGACTCTTTCTGGGCGAAAAACTGTTTTTT. Protein sequence: CASSPAGLFLGEKLFF.

The rearrangement links TRBV6-2 or TRBV6-3 to TRBJ2-5; tentatively, D is TRBD2 (6 bases). Germline CDR1 and CDR2: MNHEY and SVGEGT. V was pared by 2 bases and J by 5 bases, with 15 bases between. The CDR3 contains 15 residues. CDR3 residues: CASSYGTRGFETQYF. The DNA for the CDR3 is TGTGCCAGCAGTTACGGGACTCGGGGGTTTGAGACCCAGTACTTC.

This clone has just a few counts. The genes are TRBV5-1 and TRBJ2-3; D is possibly TRBD2 (6 bases). This CDR3 has 15 residues. Trimming pared 5 bases from V and 0 bases from J, leaving 13 bases between. Germline CDR1 reads SGHRS; CDR2 reads YFSETQ. This CDR3 reads CASRSGTSSTDTQYF. The CDR3 DNA reads TGCGCCAGCAGATCCGGGACTTCGAGCACAGATACGCAGTATTTT.

V is TRBV6-6 and J is TRBJ2-7; TRBD2 might be the D (5 bases). This CDR3 region has 12 residues. Trimming stripped 6 bases from V and 6 bases from J, with 12 bases between. Germline CDR1 MNHNY, CDR2 SVGAGI (reference sequence). Written as DNA, the CDR3 is TGTGCCAGCAGCCAACTAGGATCCGAGCAGTACTTC. Protein product: CASSQLGSEQYF.

This clone showed up just once. The rearrangement links TRBV11-3 to TRBJ2-3, with 8 bases matching TRBD2. The CDR3 has 18 amino acids. Unmatched junction bases numbered 14, after V lost 4 bases and J lost 2 bases. The germline V gene encodes CDR1 SGHNT and CDR2 YENEEA. This CDR3 reads CASSSSGASGSTTDTQYF. DNA for the CDR3: TGTGCCAGCAGCTCGAGCGGGGCCAGCGGGAGCACCACAGATACGCAGTATTTT.

The J gene is TRBJ1-1, the V gene TRBV6-1; D is perhaps TRBD1 (6 bases). The V and J ends lost 4 bases and 5 bases respectively, with 23 bases between them. Looked up from germline, CDR1 is MNHNS and CDR2 is SASEGT. There are 17 residues in the CDR3. CDR3 coding DNA: TGTGCCAGCAGTGGGTACCAGGGGTTCCCCGACCCGACTGAAGCTTTCTTT. This codes for CASSGYQGFPDPTEAFF.